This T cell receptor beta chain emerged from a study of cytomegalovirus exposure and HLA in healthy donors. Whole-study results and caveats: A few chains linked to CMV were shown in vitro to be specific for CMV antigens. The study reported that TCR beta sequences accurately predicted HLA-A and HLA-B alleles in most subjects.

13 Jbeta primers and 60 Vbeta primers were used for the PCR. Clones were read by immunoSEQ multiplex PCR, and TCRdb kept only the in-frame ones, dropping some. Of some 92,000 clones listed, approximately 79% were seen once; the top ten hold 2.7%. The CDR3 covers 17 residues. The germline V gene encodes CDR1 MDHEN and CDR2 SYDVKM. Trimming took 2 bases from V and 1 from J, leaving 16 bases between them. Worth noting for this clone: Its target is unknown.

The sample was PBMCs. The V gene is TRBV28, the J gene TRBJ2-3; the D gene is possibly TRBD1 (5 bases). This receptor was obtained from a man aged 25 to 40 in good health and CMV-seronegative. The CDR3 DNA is TGTGCCAGCAGTTTAAGGGGTATTCACGGAGGCACAGATACGCAGTATTTT. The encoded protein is CASSLRGIHGGTDTQYF.